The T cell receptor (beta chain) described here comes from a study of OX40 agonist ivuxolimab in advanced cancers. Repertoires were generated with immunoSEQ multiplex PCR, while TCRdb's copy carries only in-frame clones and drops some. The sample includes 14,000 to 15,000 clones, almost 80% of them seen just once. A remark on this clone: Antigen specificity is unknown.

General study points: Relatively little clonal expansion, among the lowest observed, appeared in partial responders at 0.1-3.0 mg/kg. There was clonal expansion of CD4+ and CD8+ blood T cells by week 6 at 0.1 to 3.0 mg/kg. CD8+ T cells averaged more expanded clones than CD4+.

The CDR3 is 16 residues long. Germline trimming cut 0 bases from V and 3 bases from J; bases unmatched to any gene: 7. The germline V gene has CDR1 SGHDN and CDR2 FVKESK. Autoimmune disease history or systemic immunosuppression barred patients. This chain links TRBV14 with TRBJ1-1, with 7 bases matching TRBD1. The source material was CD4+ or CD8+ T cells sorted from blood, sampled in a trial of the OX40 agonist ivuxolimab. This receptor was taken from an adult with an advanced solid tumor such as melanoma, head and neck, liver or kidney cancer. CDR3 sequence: CASSQDEGAVDTEAFF. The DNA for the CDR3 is TGTGCCAGCAGCCAAGACGAGGGGGCGGTGGACACTGAAGCTTTCTTT.